One TCR beta chain is described in this entry. The target antigen is unknown. This specimen comes from a study of cytomegalovirus exposure and HLA in healthy donors. In the study overall: As an earlier analysis found, roughly 180 million T cells yielded some 120 million unique TCR beta sequences.

Study-wide results and limits: Several of the most significant clusters appeared linked to common viral pathogens, based on a later analysis. The classifier reportedly diagnosed cytomegalovirus status with high sensitivity and specificity. Productive status was seen about 90% or about 30% of the time for most TCR beta V segments in an earlier analysis.

CDR1 and CDR2 (germline): MGHRA, YSYEKL. J gave up 1 base and V 4 bases, and 8 bases lay outside the gene matches. There are 16 residues in the CDR3. The study ran its PCR with 60 Vbeta and 13 Jbeta primers. Generated by immunoSEQ multiplex PCR, the TCRdb table keeps only in-frame clones and is missing some. Here the sample spans 90,000 to 120,000 clones, approximately 81% being singletons. The chain has TRBV4-1 and TRBJ2-7; 9 nucleotides match TRBD2. Material: PBMCs. This clonotype was obtained from a man aged 30 to 45 in good health and CMV-seronegative. For the CDR3, the DNA is TGCGCCAGCAGCCTAACCGGGACTAGCCGATCCTACGAGCAGTACTTC. Translated, it gives CASSLTGTSRSYEQYF.